Listed below are T cell receptor beta chains from one sample, sequenced in a study of CD8 T cells in ankylosing spondylitis. TCRdb reprocessed the 5' RACE reads via MiXCR and lists one record per CDR3 protein. This sample yields 750,000 to 850,000 distinct CDR3 sequences, of which approximately 10% are seen a single time; 0.45% to 0.6% belongs to the top ten. Sequences were obtained from blood, either unsorted or a sorted T cell fraction (not recorded which). Source of these receptors: a male donor with ankylosing spondylitis. CDR3s include the opening cysteine and the closing phenylalanine or tryptophan. Each record gives: clone size, J gene, D gene, V gene, CDR3 DNA, CDR3 protein. A D gene is named only where the DNA matches it firmly. Expanded clones get a size class; other rows say once, few or many, or leave the size out.

>many|TRBJ1-6|-|TRBV20-1
TGCAGTGCTAGAAGGAGCGGGCTCACCTATAATTCACCCCTCCACTTT
CSARRSGLTYNSPLHF
>few|TRBJ1-1|-|TRBV20-1
TGCAGTGCTAGTACGGGACTTGGGAACACTGAAGCTTTCTTT
CSASTGLGNTEAFF
>many|TRBJ2-3|-|TRBV20-1
TGCAGTGCTCAAACCAGGGTAGTGAATACGCAGTATTTT
CSAQTRVVNTQYF
>few|TRBJ2-7|-|TRBV20-1
TGCAGTGCACCGGACGCAAGGAGCTCCTACGAGCAGTACTTC
CSAPDARSSYEQYF
>-|TRBJ2-7|-|TRBV20-1
TGCAGTTCATCCTTTATCCCTCGGGGACCCTTTCCTAGCGAGCAGTACTTC
CSSSFIPRGPFPSEQYF
>-|TRBJ1-2|-|TRBV27
TGTGCCAGCAGTCGGGACGGGGGAACCAACTATGGCTACACCTTC
CASSRDGGTNYGYTF
>-|TRBJ2-7|-|TRBV11-2
TGTGCCAGCAGCTTAGAACTAGCAAGAGGGGACTACGAGCAGTACTTC
CASSLELARGDYEQYF
>many|TRBJ2-7|TRBD2|TRBV11-3
TGTGCCAGCAGCTTGCAGGGAGGGTACGAGCAGTACTTC
CASSLQGGYEQYF
>-|TRBJ2-7|TRBD2|TRBV27
TGTGCCACCCAAGGACTAGCGGATTCCTACGAGCAGTACTTC
CATQGLADSYEQYF
>-|TRBJ2-7|TRBD2|TRBV18
TGTGCCAGCTCACCGGGACTAGCGGGAGTCAACGAGCAGTACTTC
CASSPGLAGVNEQYF
>few|TRBJ2-7|-|TRBV6-2/TRBV6-3
TGTGCCAGCAGAACGTTCCGGGTCAGACTACATCAGGAGCAGTACTTC
CASRTFRVRLHQEQYF
>-|TRBJ1-1|TRBD1|TRBV7-2
TGTGCCAGCAGCTCGAGGGCAGGGGGGGAAGTGAACACTGAAGCTTTCTTT
CASSSRAGGEVNTEAFF
>few|TRBJ2-5|TRBD2|TRBV20-1
TGCAGTGCTAGACACAGGACGGGGGGAGAGACCCAGTACTTC
CSARHRTGGETQYF
>-|TRBJ1-5|-|TRBV12-3/TRBV12-4
TGTGCCAGCAGCCCAGGTGGGGGAAGGAGCAATCAGCCCCAGCATTTT
CASSPGGGRSNQPQHF
>-|TRBJ2-5|-|TRBV4-2
TGTGCCAGCAGCCAAGTGTATCGGGGGACAGAGGAGACCCAGTACTTC
CASSQVYRGTEETQYF
>-|TRBJ1-5|-|TRBV20-1
TGCAGTGTTCAGACAGGCGGGGGGCCCCAGCATTTT
CSVQTGGGPQHF
>few|TRBJ1-2|-|TRBV12-3/TRBV12-4
TGTGCCAGCAGTCTATACCAGGAGGGCTACACCTTC
CASSLYQEGYTF
>many|TRBJ1-1|-|TRBV12-3/TRBV12-4
TGTGCCAGCAGTTTTCTGGGGGGCACTGAAGCTTTCTTT
CASSFLGGTEAFF
>-|TRBJ2-2|-|TRBV10-3
TGTGCCATCAGTGGGACTACAGGACCCGGGGAGCTGTTTTTT
CAISGTTGPGELFF
>-|TRBJ2-7|-|TRBV7-9
TGTGCCAGCAGCTCAGGCCAGGACGTGGCCTACGAGCAGTACTTC
CASSSGQDVAYEQYF
>few|TRBJ2-7|TRBD1|TRBV20-1
TGCAGTGCTCTCCAGGGGGACAGCTACGAGCAGTACTTC
CSALQGDSYEQYF
>-|TRBJ1-4|-|TRBV5-1
TGCGCCAGCAGCTTCACCCCGAATGAAAAACTGTTTTTT
CASSFTPNEKLFF
>-|TRBJ1-5|-|TRBV27
TGTGCCAGCAGAGAGCGGAATCAGCCCCAGCATTTT
CASRERNQPQHF